A single sample gave rise to the 25 T cell receptor beta chains below, sequenced in a study of cytomegalovirus exposure and HLA in healthy donors. PCR amplification relied on 60 Vbeta primers (plus 13 Jbeta primers). Profiling relied on immunoSEQ multiplex PCR, and the TCRdb table lists in-frame clones only, not all of them. The sample lists approximately 200,000 clones, around three quarters occurring once. The material sequenced was PBMCs. The receptor set was obtained from a man aged 40-49 years in good health and CMV-seronegative.

This rearrangement joins TRBV6-5 to TRBJ2-7; D gene unclear. In germline, CDR1 is MNHEY, CDR2 SVGAGI. With 0 bases removed from V and 0 bases from J, the gap between germline ends came to 12 bases. CDR3 length: 16 residues. In DNA, the CDR3 is TGTGCCAGCAGTTACTCTCCCCCACCGAGCTCCTACGAGCAGTACTTC. Translating it yields CASSYSPPPSSYEQYF.

The rearrangement uses TRBV7-2 and TRBJ2-4; no firm D call. Trimming pared 1 base from V and 9 bases from J, leaving 7 bases between. From germline, CDR1 is SGHTA and CDR2 FQGNSA. This CDR3 contains 12 residues. CDR3 sequence: CASSLVAGIQYF. The DNA for the CDR3 is TGTGCCAGCAGCTTAGTTGCAGGCATTCAGTACTTC.

The chain carries TRBV7-3 and TRBJ2-1; 9 bases map to TRBD1. CDR1 and CDR2 from the germline V gene are SGHTA and FQGTGA. V lost 4 bases to trimming and J lost 4 bases; unmatched junction nucleotides: 5. The CDR3 is 15 residues long. CDR3 residues: CASSYDRGLYNEQFF. The CDR3 DNA follows: TGTGCCAGCAGCTACGACAGGGGGTTATACAATGAGCAGTTCTTC.

The chain carries TRBV7-2 and TRBJ2-7; tentatively, D is TRBD1 (7 bases). V lost 5 bases, J lost 3 bases, and 17 bases lay in between. The CDR3 runs 15 residues. Germline V gene sequence: CDR1 SGHTA, CDR2 FQGNSA. CDR3 sequence reads: CASSPAGQPLYEQYF. CDR3 in DNA: TGTGCCAGCAGCCCCGCGGGACAGCCCCTCTACGAGCAGTACTTC.

This chain links TRBV7-9 with TRBJ1-2, with a possible D match to TRBD1 (6 bases). V was clipped by 5 bases and J by 2 bases, with 18 bases between them. CDR3 size: 16 residues. CDR1 and CDR2 (germline): SEHNR, FQNEAQ (reference sequence). The CDR3 nucleotides read TGTGCCAGCAGCCCCCCGGGGGGGACACGCAACTATGGCTACACCTTC. Translation: CASSPPGGTRNYGYTF.

This chain connects TRBV4-3 to TRBJ2-5; D might be TRBD2 (6 bases). Trimming took off 0 bases at V and 2 bases at J, with 19 bases between the two ends. Germline V gene lookup returns CDR1 LGHNA and CDR2 YSLEER. The CDR3 length is 18 residues. CDR3 protein: CASSQDLWAGTLQETQYF. In DNA, the CDR3 is TGCGCCAGCAGCCAAGATTTATGGGCGGGGACCCTTCAAGAGACCCAGTACTTC.

The V gene is TRBV7-9, the J gene TRBJ2-2; a possible D gene is TRBD1 (6 bases). V gave up 4 bases and J gave up 6 bases, with 9 bases separating them. In germline, CDR1 is SEHNR, CDR2 FQNEAQ (reference sequence). CDR3 length: 13 residues. CDR3 in amino acids: CASSSRTAGELFF. The CDR3 DNA reads TGTGCCAGCAGCTCAAGGACAGCCGGGGAGCTGTTTTTT.

This sequence joins TRBV18 and TRBJ1-2, with 7 bases identical to TRBD1. V was pared by 1 base and J by 5 bases, with 7 bases of the junction left unmatched. CDR1 is KGHSH and CDR2 is LQKENI in the germline V gene. The CDR3 sequence is 15 residues long. The DNA for the CDR3 is TGTGCCAGCTCACCACAGGGGGCTGTTGGGTATGGCTACACCTTC. This gives the protein CASSPQGAVGYGYTF. Looking up the rest from reference TRBV18 and TRBJ1-2 gives the full variable domain: NAGVMQNPRHLVRRRGQEARLRCSPMKGHSHVYWYRQLPEEGLKFMVYLQKENIIDESGMPKERFSAEFPKEGPSILRIQQVVRGDSAAYFCASSPQGAVGYGYTFGSGTRLTVV.

The chain joins TRBV5-1 to TRBJ2-1, with 9 positions matching TRBD1. The V gene's germline CDR1 is SGHRS and CDR2 YFSETQ. The CDR3 sequence is 15 residues long. J gave up 7 bases and V 3 bases, and 8 bases lay outside the gene matches. This CDR3 reads CASSSTGGARNEQFF. As DNA, the CDR3 is TGCGCCAGCAGCTCCACAGGGGGCGCGAGGAATGAGCAGTTCTTC.

The V gene is TRBV6-6, the J gene TRBJ1-1; the match to TRBD1 covers 8 bases. CDR1 and CDR2 (germline): MNHNY, SVGAGI (reference sequence). V shed 5 bases, J shed 4 bases, and the junction held 6 bases outside the gene matches. The CDR3 consists of 14 residues. The CDR3 is CASSAQGASTEAFF. In DNA, the CDR3 is TGTGCCAGCAGTGCCCAGGGGGCTAGCACTGAAGCTTTCTTT.

The chain has TRBV7-8 and TRBJ2-7, with TRBD2 as a possible D gene (5 bases). The CDR3 length is 13 residues. V was shortened by 4 bases and J by 4 bases, with 11 bases between the two germline ends. Germline CDR1 reads SGHVS; CDR2 reads FQNEAQ. The CDR3 sequence is CASSSTRGYEQYF. Written as DNA, the CDR3 is TGTGCCAGCAGCTCGACTCGGGGTTACGAGCAGTACTTC.

The V gene is TRBV10-1, the J gene TRBJ2-7; 10 bases align to TRBD2. The germline V gene has CDR1 WNHNN and CDR2 SYGVQD (reference sequence). J gave up 4 bases and V 3 bases, and 6 bases lay outside the gene matches. This CDR3 is 15 amino acids long. The CDR3 bases are TGCGCCAGCAGTGAATCCCTAGCGGGAGAGTACGAGCAGTACTTC. Protein product: CASSESLAGEYEQYF.

This clone was recorded a few times. This chain joins TRBV30 and TRBJ1-2; D remains unclear. CDR1 GTSNPN and CDR2 SVGIG come from the germline V gene (reference sequence). The ends were cut back, 0 bases at V and 0 bases at J, with 11 bases in the middle. The length of the CDR3 is 15 residues. The CDR3 reads CAWSVKQPTNYGYTF. The CDR3 bases are TGTGCCTGGAGTGTAAAACAGCCTACTAACTATGGCTACACCTTC.

A few counts support this clone. The chain has TRBV6-5 and TRBJ1-6; D unclear. This CDR3 has 15 residues. Germline V gene lookup returns CDR1 MNHEY and CDR2 SVGAGI. Trimming took 0 bases from V and 5 from J, leaving 8 bases between them. CDR3 protein: CASSYSRQNNSPLHF. CDR3 DNA sequence: TGTGCCAGCAGTTACTCGCGGCAGAATAATTCACCCCTCCACTTT.

The gene calls are TRBV19 and TRBJ1-5; tentative D call: TRBD1 (6 bases). CDR3 length: 19 residues. Germline-derived CDR1 and CDR2 are LNHDA and SQIVND (reference sequence). V was clipped by 0 bases and J by 7 bases, with 25 bases between them. The CDR3 region has the DNA TGTGCCAGTAGTATAGATCTTTGGCTGGGCAGGCAGCAGGGGCAGCCCCAGCATTTT. The encoded protein is CASSIDLWLGRQQGQPQHF.

The V call is TRBV2, the J call TRBJ2-1, with 10 bases that match TRBD2. Trimming took 4 bases from V and 0 from J; bases not matched to a gene: 12. Per the germline V gene, CDR1 is SNHLY and CDR2 is FYNNEI. The CDR3 contains 19 residues. The CDR3: CASSVQASGSTISYNEQFF. The CDR3 DNA is TGTGCCAGCAGTGTACAGGCTAGCGGGAGCACAATCTCCTACAATGAGCAGTTCTTC.

The chain combines TRBV7-2 with TRBJ1-1; D is unclear. CDR1 SGHTA and CDR2 FQGNSA come from the germline V gene. The CDR3 is made up of 12 amino acids. Trimming cost V 1 base and J 11 bases, with 11 bases left between them. CDR3 nucleotide sequence: TGTGCCAGCAGCTTAGGTCCCTATTCGGCTTTCTTT. Amino acid sequence: CASSLGPYSAFF.

This clone was seen only a few times. V usage is TRBV27 and J usage is TRBJ1-4; D perhaps matches TRBD1 (5 bases). Germline CDR1 and CDR2: MNHEY and SMNVEV (reference sequence). The CDR3 has 16 amino acids. V was clipped by 2 bases and J by 2 bases, with 12 bases between them. CDR3 protein: CASSLPSRDTNEKLFF. The CDR3 DNA follows: TGTGCCAGCAGTTTACCGTCCAGGGATACTAATGAAAAACTGTTTTTT.

The gene calls are TRBV30 and TRBJ1-2; 8 positions match TRBD1. The CDR3 runs to 15 residues. Trimming took 3 bases from V and 5 from J; bases not matched to a gene: 11. Germline CDR1 GTSNPN, CDR2 SVGIG (reference sequence). The CDR3 bases are TGTGCCTGGAGCGCCTTGGGACAGGCAAGATATGGCTACACCTTC. This translates into CAWSALGQARYGYTF.

The CDR3 protein is CASSPSRQNSGNTIYF. The DNA for the CDR3 is TGTGCCAGCAGCCCGTCTCGACAGAACTCTGGAAACACCATATATTTT. The chain uses TRBV5-6 and TRBJ1-3, with a possible D match to TRBD1 (5 bases). This CDR3 is 16 amino acids long. CDR1 is SGHDT and CDR2 is YYEEEE in the germline V gene. V lost 4 bases and J lost 0, with 14 bases in between.

The sample holds a few counts of this clone. This chain connects TRBV7-2 to TRBJ1-4, with D uncertain. V shed 0 bases and J shed 4 bases, with 9 bases lying between them. The germline V gene encodes CDR1 SGHTA and CDR2 FQGNSA. CDR3 length equals 15 residues. Written as DNA, the CDR3 is TGTGCCAGCAGCTTAGCCCCCCACAGTAATGAAAAACTGTTTTTT. This encodes CASSLAPHSNEKLFF.

V and J are TRBV10-3 and TRBJ2-7, with D possibly matching TRBD1 (6 bases). This CDR3 contains 16 residues. V shed 6 bases and J shed 3 bases, with 21 bases lying between them. CDR1 ENHRY and CDR2 SYGVKD come from the germline V gene. CDR3 sequence (DNA): TGTGCCATCAGCAACCCAGTACAGGGCGACATCTACGAGCAGTACTTC. This sequence encodes CAISNPVQGDIYEQYF.

This chain joins TRBV19 and TRBJ2-3; 11 bases align to TRBD2. The CDR3 sequence is 18 residues long. Germline V gives CDR1 LNHDA, CDR2 SQIVND (reference sequence). The ends lost 7 bases at V and 5 bases at J; junction bases unmatched: 17. In DNA form, the CDR3 reads TGTGCCAGTAACAAGCTAGCGGGGGGTCCTCCCCACAGAGATACGCAGTATTTT. It translates to CASNKLAGGPPHRDTQYF.

The chain links TRBV7-2 to TRBJ1-6, with 7 bases aligning to TRBD1. The germline V gene has CDR1 SGHTA and CDR2 FQGNSA. The CDR3 totals 17 residues. J lost 7 bases, V lost 4 bases, and 13 bases had no gene match. In DNA, the CDR3 is TGTGCCAGCAGCTCCCCCGACAGGGTTGGCTACAATTCACCCCTCCACTTT. Amino acid sequence: CASSSPDRVGYNSPLHF. Complete variable domain (other parts from reference TRBV7-2 and TRBJ1-6): GAGVSQSPSNKVTEKGKDVELRCDPISGHTALYWYRQSLGQGLEFLIYFQGNSAPDKSGLPSDRFSAERTGGSVSTLTIQRTQQEDSAVYLCASSSPDRVGYNSPLHFGNGTRLTVT.

V usage is TRBV18 and J usage is TRBJ2-7; 9 nucleotides line up with TRBD1. V dropped 5 bases and J dropped 5; count of bases not matched to a gene: 7. The CDR3 extends over 14 amino acids. From germline, CDR1 is KGHSH and CDR2 LQKENI. In nucleotides, the CDR3 is TGTGCCAGCTCATCCACAGGGGGCAGGGACGAGCAGTACTTC. Translated, it gives CASSSTGGRDEQYF.